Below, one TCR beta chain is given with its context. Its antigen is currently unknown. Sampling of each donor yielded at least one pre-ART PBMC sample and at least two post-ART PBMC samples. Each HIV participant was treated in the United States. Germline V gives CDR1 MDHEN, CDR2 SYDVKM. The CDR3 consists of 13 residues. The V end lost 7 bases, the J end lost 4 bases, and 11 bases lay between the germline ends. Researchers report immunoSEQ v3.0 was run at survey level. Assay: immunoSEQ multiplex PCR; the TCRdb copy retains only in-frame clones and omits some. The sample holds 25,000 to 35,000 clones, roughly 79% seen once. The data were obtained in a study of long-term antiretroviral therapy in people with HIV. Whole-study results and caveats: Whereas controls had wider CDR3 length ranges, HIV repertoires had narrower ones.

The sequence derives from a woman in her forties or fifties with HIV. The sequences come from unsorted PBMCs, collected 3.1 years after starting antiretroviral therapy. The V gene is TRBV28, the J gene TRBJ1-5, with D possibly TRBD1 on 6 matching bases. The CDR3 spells CASTSGVNQPQHF. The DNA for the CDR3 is TGTGCCAGCACCTCAGGGGTTAATCAGCCCCAGCATTTT.